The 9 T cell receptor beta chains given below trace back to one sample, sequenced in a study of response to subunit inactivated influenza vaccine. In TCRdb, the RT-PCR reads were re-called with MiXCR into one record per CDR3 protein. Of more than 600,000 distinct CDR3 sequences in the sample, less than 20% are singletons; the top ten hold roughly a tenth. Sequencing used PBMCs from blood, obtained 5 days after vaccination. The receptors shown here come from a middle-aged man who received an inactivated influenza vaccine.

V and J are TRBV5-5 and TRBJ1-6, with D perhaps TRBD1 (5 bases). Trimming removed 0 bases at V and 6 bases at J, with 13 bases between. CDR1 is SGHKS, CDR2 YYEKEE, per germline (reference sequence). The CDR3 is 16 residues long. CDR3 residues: CASSLAQGLGNSPLHF. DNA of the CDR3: TGTGCCAGCAGCTTGGCGCAGGGACTGGGTAATTCACCCCTCCACTTT.

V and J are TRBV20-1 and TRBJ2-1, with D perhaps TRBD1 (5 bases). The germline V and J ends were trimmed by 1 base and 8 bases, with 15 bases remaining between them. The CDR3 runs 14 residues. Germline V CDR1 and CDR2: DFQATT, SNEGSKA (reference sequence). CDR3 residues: CSARVRGKYDEQFF. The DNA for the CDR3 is TGCAGTGCTAGAGTAAGGGGCAAGTACGATGAGCAGTTCTTC.

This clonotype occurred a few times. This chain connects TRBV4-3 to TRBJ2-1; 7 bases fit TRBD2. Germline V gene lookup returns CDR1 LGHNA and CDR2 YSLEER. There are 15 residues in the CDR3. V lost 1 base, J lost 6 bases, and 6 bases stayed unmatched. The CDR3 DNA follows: TGCGCCAGCAGCCAAGCTCTAGCGGAAGTCAATGAGCAGTTCTTC. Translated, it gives CASSQALAEVNEQFF.

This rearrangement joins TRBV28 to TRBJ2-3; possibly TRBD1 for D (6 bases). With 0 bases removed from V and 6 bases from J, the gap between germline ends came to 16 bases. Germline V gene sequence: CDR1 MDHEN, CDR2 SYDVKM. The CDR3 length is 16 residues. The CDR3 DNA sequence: TGTGCCAGCAGTTTATGGGGGGCCCTCACAGGGGATACGCAGTATTTT. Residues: CASSLWGALTGDTQYF.

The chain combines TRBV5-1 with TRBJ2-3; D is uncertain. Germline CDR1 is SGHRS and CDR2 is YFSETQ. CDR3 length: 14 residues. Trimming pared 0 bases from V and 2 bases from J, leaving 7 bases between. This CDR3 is CASSLAADTDTQYF. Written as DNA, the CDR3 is TGCGCCAGCAGCTTGGCCGCGGACACAGATACGCAGTATTTT.

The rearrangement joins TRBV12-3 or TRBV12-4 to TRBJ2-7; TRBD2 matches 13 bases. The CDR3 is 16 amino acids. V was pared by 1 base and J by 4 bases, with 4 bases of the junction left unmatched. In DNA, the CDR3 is TGTGCCAGCAGTTTAGACCGACTAGCGGGGGGTTACGAGCAGTACTTC. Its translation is CASSLDRLAGGYEQYF.

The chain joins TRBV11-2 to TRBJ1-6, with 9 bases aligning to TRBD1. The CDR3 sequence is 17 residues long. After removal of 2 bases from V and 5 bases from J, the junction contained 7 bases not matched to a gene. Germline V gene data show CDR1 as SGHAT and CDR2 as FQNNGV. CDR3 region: CASSLWTGVSHNSPLHF. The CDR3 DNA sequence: TGTGCCAGCAGCTTATGGACAGGGGTATCCCATAATTCACCCCTCCACTTT.

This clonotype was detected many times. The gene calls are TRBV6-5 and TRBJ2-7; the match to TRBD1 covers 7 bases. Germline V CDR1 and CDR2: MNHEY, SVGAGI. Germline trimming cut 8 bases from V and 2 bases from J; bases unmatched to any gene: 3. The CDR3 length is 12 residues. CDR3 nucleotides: TGTGCCAGCTGGGGGACAGCCTACGAGCAGTACTTC. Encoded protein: CASWGTAYEQYF.

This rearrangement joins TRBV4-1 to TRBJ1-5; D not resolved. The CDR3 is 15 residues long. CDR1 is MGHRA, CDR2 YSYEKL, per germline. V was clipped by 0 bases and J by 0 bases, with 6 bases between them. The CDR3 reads CASSQEPTSNQPQHF. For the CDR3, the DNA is TGCGCCAGCAGCCAAGAACCGACTAGCAATCAGCCCCAGCATTTT.